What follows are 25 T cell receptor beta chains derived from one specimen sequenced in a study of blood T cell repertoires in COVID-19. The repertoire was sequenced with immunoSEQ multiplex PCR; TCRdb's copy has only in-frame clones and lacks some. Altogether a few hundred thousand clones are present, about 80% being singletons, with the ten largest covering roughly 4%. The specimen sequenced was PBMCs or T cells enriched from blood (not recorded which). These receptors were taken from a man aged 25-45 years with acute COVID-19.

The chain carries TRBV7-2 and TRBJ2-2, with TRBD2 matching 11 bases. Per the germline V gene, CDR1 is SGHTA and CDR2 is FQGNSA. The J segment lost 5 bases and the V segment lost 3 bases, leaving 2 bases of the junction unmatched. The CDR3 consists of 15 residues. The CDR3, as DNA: TGTGCCAGCAGCTTCTCTAGCGGGGGGACCGGGGAGCTGTTTTTT. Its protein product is CASSFSSGGTGELFF. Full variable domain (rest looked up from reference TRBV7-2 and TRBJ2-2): GAGVSQSPSNKVTEKGKDVELRCDPISGHTALYWYRQSLGQGLEFLIYFQGNSAPDKSGLPSDRFSAERTGGSVSTLTIQRTQQEDSAVYLCASSFSSGGTGELFFGEGSRLTVL.

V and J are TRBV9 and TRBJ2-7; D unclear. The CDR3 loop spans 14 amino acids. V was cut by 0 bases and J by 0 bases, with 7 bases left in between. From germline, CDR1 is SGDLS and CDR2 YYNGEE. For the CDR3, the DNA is TGTGCCAGCAGCGTAGGGCCGAACTCCTACGAGCAGTACGTC. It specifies CASSVGPNSYEQYV.

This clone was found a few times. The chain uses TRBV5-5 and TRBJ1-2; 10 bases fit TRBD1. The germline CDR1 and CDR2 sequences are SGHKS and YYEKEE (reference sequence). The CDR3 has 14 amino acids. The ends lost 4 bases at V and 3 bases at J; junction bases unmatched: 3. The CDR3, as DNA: TGTGCCAGCAGCCTAGGGACAGGGGACTATGGCTACACCTTC. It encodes CASSLGTGDYGYTF.

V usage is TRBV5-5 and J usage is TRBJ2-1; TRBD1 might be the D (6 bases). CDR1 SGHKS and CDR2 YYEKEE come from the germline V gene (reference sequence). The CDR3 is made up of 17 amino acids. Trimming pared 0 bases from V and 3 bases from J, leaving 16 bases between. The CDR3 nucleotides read TGTGCCAGCAGCTTGGCCATTGGGGGACATAGCTACAATGAGCAGTTCTTC. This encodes CASSLAIGGHSYNEQFF.

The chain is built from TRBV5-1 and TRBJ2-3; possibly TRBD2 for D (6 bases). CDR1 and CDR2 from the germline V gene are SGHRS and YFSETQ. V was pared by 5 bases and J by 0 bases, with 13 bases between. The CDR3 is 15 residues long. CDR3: CASRSLGGSTDTQYF. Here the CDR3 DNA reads TGCGCCAGCAGGAGCTTGGGGGGTAGCACAGATACGCAGTATTTT.

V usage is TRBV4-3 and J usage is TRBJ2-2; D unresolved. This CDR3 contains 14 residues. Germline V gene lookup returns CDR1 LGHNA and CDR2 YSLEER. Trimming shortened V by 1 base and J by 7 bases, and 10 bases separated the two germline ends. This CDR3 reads CASSQAPQSGELFF. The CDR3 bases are TGCGCCAGCAGCCAAGCGCCACAGAGCGGGGAGCTGTTTTTT.

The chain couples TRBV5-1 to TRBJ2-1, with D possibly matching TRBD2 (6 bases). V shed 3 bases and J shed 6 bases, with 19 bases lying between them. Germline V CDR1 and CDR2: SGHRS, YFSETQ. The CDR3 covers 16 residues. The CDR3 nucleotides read TGCGCCAGCAGCTGGGAGGTTCTACTACTAGGCAATGAGCAGTTCTTC. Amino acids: CASSWEVLLLGNEQFF.

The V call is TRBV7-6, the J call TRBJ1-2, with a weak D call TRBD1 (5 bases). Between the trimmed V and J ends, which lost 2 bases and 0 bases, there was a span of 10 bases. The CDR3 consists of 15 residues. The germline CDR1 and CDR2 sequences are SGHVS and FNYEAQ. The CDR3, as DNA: TGTGCCAGCAGCTTAAGCGACAGTTCTAACTATGGCTACACCTTC. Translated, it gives CASSLSDSSNYGYTF.

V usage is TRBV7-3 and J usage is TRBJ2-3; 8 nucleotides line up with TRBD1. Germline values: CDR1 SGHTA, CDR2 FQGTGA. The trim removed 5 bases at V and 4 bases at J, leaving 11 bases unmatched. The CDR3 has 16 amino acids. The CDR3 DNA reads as TGTGCCAGCAGCCCAAGACAGGGGATTACGGCAGATACGCAGTATTTT. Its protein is CASSPRQGITADTQYF. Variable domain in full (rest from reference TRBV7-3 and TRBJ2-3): GAGVSQTPSNKVTEKGKYVELRCDPISGHTALYWYRQSLGQGPEFLIYFQGTGAADDSGLPNDRFFAVRPEGSVSTLKIQRTERGDSAVYLCASSPRQGITADTQYFGPGTRLTVL.

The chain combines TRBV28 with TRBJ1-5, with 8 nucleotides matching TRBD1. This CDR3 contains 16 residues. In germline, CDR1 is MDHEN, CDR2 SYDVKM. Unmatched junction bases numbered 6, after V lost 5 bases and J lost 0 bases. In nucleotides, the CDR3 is TGTGCCAGCAGTACAGGGGGACTATATAGCAATCAGCCCCAGCATTTT. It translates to CASSTGGLYSNQPQHF.

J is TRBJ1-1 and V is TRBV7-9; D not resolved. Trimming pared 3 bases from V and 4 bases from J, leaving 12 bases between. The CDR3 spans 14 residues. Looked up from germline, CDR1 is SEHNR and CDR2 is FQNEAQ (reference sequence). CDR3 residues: CASSLGKEGTEAFF. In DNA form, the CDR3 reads TGTGCCAGCAGCTTGGGGAAGGAGGGCACTGAAGCTTTCTTT.

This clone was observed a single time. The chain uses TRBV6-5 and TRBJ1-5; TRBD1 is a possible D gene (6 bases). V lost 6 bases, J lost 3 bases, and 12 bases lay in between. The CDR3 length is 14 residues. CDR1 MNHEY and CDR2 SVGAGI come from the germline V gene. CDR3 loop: CASRPGQSNQPQHF. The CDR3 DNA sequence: TGTGCCAGCAGACCGGGACAATCCAATCAGCCCCAGCATTTT.

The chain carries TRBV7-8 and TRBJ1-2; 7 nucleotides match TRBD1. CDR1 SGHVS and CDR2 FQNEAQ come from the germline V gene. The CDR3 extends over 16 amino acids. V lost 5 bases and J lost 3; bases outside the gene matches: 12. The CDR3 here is CASSTARRGRDYGYTF. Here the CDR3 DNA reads TGTGCCAGCAGCACAGCACGGAGGGGGCGGGACTATGGCTACACCTTC.

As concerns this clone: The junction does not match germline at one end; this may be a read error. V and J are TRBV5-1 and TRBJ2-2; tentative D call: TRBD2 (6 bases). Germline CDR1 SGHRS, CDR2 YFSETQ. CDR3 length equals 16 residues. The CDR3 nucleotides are TGTGCCAGCAGCTTATCAACATTTAGCGGCACCGGGGAGCTGTTTTTT. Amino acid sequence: CASSLSTFSGTGELFF.

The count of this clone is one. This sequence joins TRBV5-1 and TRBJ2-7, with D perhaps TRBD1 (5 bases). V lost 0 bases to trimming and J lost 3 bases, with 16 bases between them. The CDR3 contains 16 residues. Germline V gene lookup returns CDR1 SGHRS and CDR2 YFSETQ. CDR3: CASSLGQGTGRYEQYV. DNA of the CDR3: TGCGCCAGCAGCTTGGGGCAGGGAACGGGTCGCTACGAGCAGTACGTC.

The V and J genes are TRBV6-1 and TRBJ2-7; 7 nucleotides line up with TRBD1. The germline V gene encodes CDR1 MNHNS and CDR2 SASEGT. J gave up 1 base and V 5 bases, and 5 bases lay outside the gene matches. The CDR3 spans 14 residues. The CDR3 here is CASSLGTASYEQYV. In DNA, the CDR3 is TGTGCCAGCAGTTTGGGGACAGCTTCCTACGAGCAGTACGTC.

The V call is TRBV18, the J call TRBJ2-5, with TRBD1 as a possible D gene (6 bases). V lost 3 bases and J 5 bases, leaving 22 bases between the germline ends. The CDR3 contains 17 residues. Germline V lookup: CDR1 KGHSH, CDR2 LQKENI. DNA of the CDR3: TGTGCCAGCTCACCCTCCTCGGGTGGGGGCCTTGTGGAGACCCAGTACTTC. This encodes CASSPSSGGGLVETQYF.

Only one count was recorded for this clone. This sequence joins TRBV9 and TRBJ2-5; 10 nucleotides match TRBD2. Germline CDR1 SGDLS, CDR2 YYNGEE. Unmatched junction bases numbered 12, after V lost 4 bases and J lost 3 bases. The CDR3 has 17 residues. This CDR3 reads CASSPKRGTSVKETQYF. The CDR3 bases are TGTGCCAGCAGCCCGAAAAGGGGGACTAGCGTAAAAGAGACCCAGTACTTC.

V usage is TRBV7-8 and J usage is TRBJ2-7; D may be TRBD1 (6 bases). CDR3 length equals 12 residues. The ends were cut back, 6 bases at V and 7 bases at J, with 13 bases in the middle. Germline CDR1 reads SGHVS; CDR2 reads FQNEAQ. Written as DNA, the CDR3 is TGTGCCAGCAGGGGGGCTAGCTGGGAGCAGTACGTC. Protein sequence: CASRGASWEQYV.

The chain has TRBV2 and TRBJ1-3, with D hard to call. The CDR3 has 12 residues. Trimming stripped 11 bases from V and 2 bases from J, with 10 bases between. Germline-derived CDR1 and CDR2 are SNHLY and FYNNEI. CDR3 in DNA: TGTGCCGGTCGGGATGCTGGAAACACCATATATTTT. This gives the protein CAGRDAGNTIYF.

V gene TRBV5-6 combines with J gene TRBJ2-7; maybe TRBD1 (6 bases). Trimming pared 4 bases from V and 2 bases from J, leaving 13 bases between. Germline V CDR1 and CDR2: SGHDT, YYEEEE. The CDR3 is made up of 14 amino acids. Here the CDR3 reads CASSMYRAPYEQYV. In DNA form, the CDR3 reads TGTGCCAGCAGCATGTACAGGGCGCCCTACGAGCAGTACGTC.

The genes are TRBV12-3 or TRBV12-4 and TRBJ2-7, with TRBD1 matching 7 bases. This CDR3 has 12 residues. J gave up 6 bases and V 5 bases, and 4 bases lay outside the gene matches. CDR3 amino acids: CASSPGGFEQYV. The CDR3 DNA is TGTGCCAGCAGTCCAGGGGGTTTCGAGCAGTACGTC.

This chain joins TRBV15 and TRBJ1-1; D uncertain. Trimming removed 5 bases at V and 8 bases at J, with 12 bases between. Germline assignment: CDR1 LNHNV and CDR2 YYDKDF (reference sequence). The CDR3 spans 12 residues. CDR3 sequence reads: CATSRPPGEAFF. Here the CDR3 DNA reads TGTGCCACCAGCCGACCCCCGGGAGAAGCTTTCTTT.

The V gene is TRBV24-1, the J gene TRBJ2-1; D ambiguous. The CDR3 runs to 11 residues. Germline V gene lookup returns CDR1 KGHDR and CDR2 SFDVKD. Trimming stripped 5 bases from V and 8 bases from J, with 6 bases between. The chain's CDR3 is CATSGVHEQFF. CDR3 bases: TGTGCCACCAGTGGCGTCCATGAGCAGTTCTTC.

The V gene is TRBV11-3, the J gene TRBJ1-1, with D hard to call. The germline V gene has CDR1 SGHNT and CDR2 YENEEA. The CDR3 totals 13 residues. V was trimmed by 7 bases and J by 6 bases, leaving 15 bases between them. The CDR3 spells CASTLPGIPEAFF. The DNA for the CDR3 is TGTGCCAGCACCTTGCCGGGAATCCCTGAAGCTTTCTTT.